This T cell receptor beta chain stems from a study of blood T cell repertoires in COVID-19. Study-wide context: Specimens from acute and convalescent COVID-19 originated in the United States, Italy and Spain. The analysed material was cDNA or gDNA that came from T cells, B-cell-depleted T cells, or PBMCs.

How the authors handled the data: Amplified reference gene primers provided the basis for estimating nucleated cell counts. Generated by immunoSEQ multiplex PCR, the TCRdb table keeps only in-frame clones and is missing some. The V and J calls and clone size were taken over from that table, and D and trimming were inferred from the DNA. The data hold about 84,000 clones, with 75% to 85% observed a single time. The clonotype comes from a woman at least 80 years old with acute or convalescent COVID-19. Sequencing was performed on peripheral blood.

The CDR3 here is CASSLTGAGTNEKLFF. CDR3 in DNA: TGTGCCAGCAGCTTAACTGGGGCAGGGACTAATGAAAAACTGTTTTTT. The chain combines TRBV7-9 with TRBJ1-4; D is possibly TRBD1 (5 bases). Per germline, CDR1 SEHNR and CDR2 FQNEAQ (reference sequence). Trimming took 2 bases from V and 2 from J, leaving 12 bases between them. The CDR3 length is 16 residues.